Each of the 29 T cell receptor beta chains below was sequenced from the same sample in a study of blood T cells in healthy people across ages. The authors ran a second PCR of 7 to 11 cycles using a sample-barcoded 5' primer and a J-beta primer mix. TCRdb called the 5' RACE reads again in MiXCR, with one record for every CDR3 protein. The table shows hundreds of thousands of distinct CDR3 sequences, with about 30% occurring only once. The sequenced material came from blood. The receptors shown here come from a woman over 75 in good health.

In this sample, this clonotype turned up once. The V gene is TRBV14, the J gene TRBJ2-3; no clear D gene. The CDR3 has 13 amino acids. Per the germline V gene, CDR1 is SGHDN and CDR2 is FVKESK. V gave up 5 bases and J gave up 5 bases, with 11 bases separating them. The CDR3: CASSAQVGDTQYF. CDR3 nucleotides: TGTGCCAGCAGCGCTCAGGTGGGAGATACGCAGTATTTT.

This clonotype was seen ten or more times. The chain has TRBV5-1 and TRBJ2-7; TRBD2 is a possible D gene (6 bases). The CDR3 contains 15 residues. V was trimmed by 0 bases and J by 3 bases, leaving 13 bases between them. In germline, CDR1 is SGHRS, CDR2 YFSETQ. The CDR3, as DNA: TGCGCCAGCAGCTTGGCGGGCGGGGCGTTCTACGAGCAGTACTTC. Its translation: CASSLAGGAFYEQYF. The full variable domain, completed using reference TRBV5-1 and TRBJ2-7, is KAGVTQTPRYLIKTRGQQVTLSCSPISGHRSVSWYQQTPGQGLQFLFEYFSETQRNKGNFPGRFSGRQFSNSRSEMNVSTLELGDSALYLCASSLAGGAFYEQYFGPGTRLTVT.

In its sample, this clonotype was seen a few times. The CDR3 reads CASSSESSGREVEQYF. For the CDR3, the DNA is TGTGCCAGCAGTTCTGAATCTAGCGGGAGGGAGGTCGAGCAGTACTTC. The chain couples TRBV12-3 or TRBV12-4 to TRBJ2-4; TRBD2 matches at 12 bases. TRBJ2-7 matches the DNA end more closely, so the J call is doubtful. This CDR3 is built from 16 residues.

This clonotype showed up many times. The V gene is TRBV30, the J gene TRBJ2-1; 12 nucleotides line up with TRBD2. The V gene end was trimmed by 2 bases and the J gene end by 4 bases; junction bases not matched to a gene: 6. Germline V CDR1 and CDR2: GTSNPN, SVGIG (reference sequence). The CDR3 has 16 residues. The CDR3 reads CAWSPPGLAGYNEQFF. CDR3 bases: TGTGCCTGGAGTCCACCGGGACTAGCGGGTTACAATGAGCAGTTCTTC. The entire variable domain, with the rest obtained from reference TRBV30 and TRBJ2-1, is as follows: SQTIHQWPATLVQPVGSPLSLECTVEGTSNPNLYWYRQAAGRGLQLLFYSVGIGQISSEVPQNLSASRPQDRQFILSSKKLLLSDSGFYLCAWSPPGLAGYNEQFFGPGTRLTVL.

There are a few counts of this clonotype. CDR3 DNA: TGTGCCAGCAGTGGACAGGGGGGACTCTATAATTCACCCCTCCACTTT. Translation: CASSGQGGLYNSPLHF. The genes are TRBV6-1 and TRBJ1-6, with 9 nucleotides matching TRBD1. J lost 3 bases, V lost 4 bases, and 4 bases had no gene match. The length of the CDR3 is 16 residues. In germline, CDR1 is MNHNS, CDR2 SASEGT.

In the case of this clonotype: Germline is not matched at one junction end, which may reflect a read error. This chain links TRBV12-3 or TRBV12-4 with TRBJ2-3, with D perhaps matching TRBD1 (6 bases). The CDR3 extends over 16 amino acids. CDR3 in amino acids: CASSLGTDLLTDMQYF. The CDR3 nucleotides read TGTGCCAGCAGTTTAGGGACAGACTTGTTGACAGATATGCAGTATTTT.

This chain's CDR3 is CASSQGDRGEQYF. The CDR3 DNA reads as TGTGCCAGCAGCCAAGGGGACCGGGGGGAGCAGTACTTC. The rearrangement uses TRBV3-1 and TRBJ2-5; 7 bases match TRBD2. V lost 1 base, J lost 11 bases, and 7 bases stayed unmatched. The germline V gene encodes CDR1 LGHDT and CDR2 YNNKEL (reference sequence). CDR3 size: 13 residues.

The chain carries TRBV2 and TRBJ1-6; 7 bases fit TRBD1. Germline values: CDR1 SNHLY, CDR2 FYNNEI. There are 14 residues in the CDR3. V shed 4 bases, J shed 10 bases, and the junction held 7 bases outside the gene matches. CDR3: CASSVIGGRSPLHF. CDR3 coding DNA: TGTGCCAGCAGTGTCATAGGGGGCAGATCACCCCTCCACTTT.

This clonotype has ten or more counts. The CDR3, as DNA: TGCAGTGCCCCTAGGGTCGCCCTAAGCCCCAGGGATGGTGGGGTCAATGAAGAGACCCAGTACTTC. Residues: CSAPRVALSPRDGGVNEETQYF. The gene calls are TRBV20-1 and TRBJ2-5; possible D gene TRBD1, 5 bases. The V gene's germline CDR1 is DFQATT and CDR2 SNEGSKA (reference sequence). The CDR3 length is 22 residues. V lost 6 bases, J lost 3 bases, and 41 bases lay in between.

At least ten counts were recorded for this clonotype. The rearrangement links TRBV5-6 to TRBJ2-1; D not resolved. The CDR3 runs 11 residues. Germline V gene sequence: CDR1 SGHDT, CDR2 YYEEEE. V was clipped by 2 bases and J by 12 bases, with 9 bases between them. CDR3 region: CASSFRDWQFF. The CDR3, as DNA: TGTGCCAGCAGCTTTCGAGACTGGCAGTTCTTC.

This clonotype occurred many times. The V call is TRBV7-8, the J call TRBJ2-5; 8 bases map to TRBD2. The V and J ends lost 6 bases and 1 base, in that order; junction bases with no gene match: 13. From germline, CDR1 is SGHVS and CDR2 FQNEAQ. CDR3 length: 17 amino acids. For the CDR3, the DNA is TGTGCCAGCAGAAACAGGGCGGGGGGCGCGACCCAAGAGACCCAGTACTTC. Translation gives CASRNRAGGATQETQYF.

This clonotype was recorded at least ten times. At one of its ends the junction is not consistent with the germline gene, which may arise from a read error. The rearrangement joins TRBV11-2 to TRBJ2-3, with a possible D match to TRBD1 (6 bases). Germline CDR1 and CDR2: SGHAT and FQNNGV. The CDR3 loop spans 12 amino acids. CDR3 region: CASSLDRDTQYF. CDR3 nucleotides: TGTGCCAGCAGCCTAGACAGGGATACGCAGTATTTT.

This clonotype was observed at least ten times. V and J are TRBV7-2 and TRBJ2-6, with no clear D. V lost 1 base to trimming and J lost 6 bases, with 7 bases between them. This CDR3 is built from 14 residues. The germline V gene has CDR1 SGHTA and CDR2 FQGNSA. The CDR3 sequence is CASSLGREANVLTF. CDR3 sequence (DNA): TGTGCCAGCAGCTTAGGTCGCGAGGCCAACGTCCTGACTTTC.

The V and J genes are TRBV5-5 and TRBJ1-5; 8 bases agree with TRBD1. Germline lookup yields CDR1 SGHKS and CDR2 YYEKEE (reference sequence). The V segment lost 4 bases and the J segment 5 bases; nucleotides outside the gene matches: 11. The CDR3 sequence is 16 residues long. The CDR3 loop reads CASSQTGVGWDQPQHF. The CDR3, as DNA: TGTGCCAGCAGCCAGACAGGGGTCGGTTGGGATCAGCCCCAGCATTTT. Full variable domain (missing parts from reference TRBV5-5 and TRBJ1-5): DAGVTQSPTHLIKTRGQQVTLRCSPISGHKSVSWYQQVLGQGPQFIFQYYEKEERGRGNFPDRFSARQFPNYSSELNVNALLLGDSALYLCASSQTGVGWDQPQHFGDGTRLSIL.

As regards this clonotype: This may be a read error: a much more frequent sequence differs by one nucleotide. The genes are TRBV7-3 and TRBJ2-7; TRBD1 agrees at 8 bases. Per the germline V gene, CDR1 is SGHTA and CDR2 is FQGTGA. The CDR3 consists of 15 residues. CDR3 amino acids: CAGSVRWTGTDEQYF. As DNA, the CDR3 is TGTGCCGGCAGCGTGAGATGGACAGGGACGGATGAGCAGTACTTC.

This clonotype was seen ten or more times. Written as DNA, the CDR3 is TGTGCCAGCAGGACGATAGAAGATACGCAGTATTTT. As protein: CASRTIEDTQYF. This chain joins TRBV28 and TRBJ2-3; D is ambiguous. Germline CDR1 is MDHEN and CDR2 is SYDVKM. Trimming stripped 6 bases from V and 5 bases from J, with 9 bases between. This CDR3 is 12 amino acids long. Together with reference TRBV28 and TRBJ2-3, the CDR3 gives the full variable domain: DVKVTQSSRYLVKRTGEKVFLECVQDMDHENMFWYRQDPGLGLRLIYFSYDVKMKEKGDIPEGYSVSREKKERFSLILESASTNQTSMYLCASRTIEDTQYFGPGTRLTVL.

This clonotype was seen repeatedly, ten times or more. This chain joins TRBV7-9 and TRBJ1-6; 7 bases line up with TRBD1. CDR1 is SEHNR and CDR2 is FQNEAQ in the germline V gene (reference sequence). The CDR3 is 15 residues long. Trimming took 4 bases from V and 7 from J; bases not matched to a gene: 7. CDR3 bases: TGTGCCAGCAGCTCCTCGGGACAGATGAATTCACCCCTCCACTTT. It is translated as CASSSSGQMNSPLHF. Together with reference TRBV7-9 and TRBJ1-6, the CDR3 gives the full variable domain: DTGVSQNPRHKITKRGQNVTFRCDPISEHNRLYWYRQTLGQGPEFLTYFQNEAQLEKSRLLSDRFSAERPKGSFSTLEIQRTEQGDSAMYLCASSSSGQMNSPLHFGNGTRLTVT.

The gene calls are TRBV12-3 or TRBV12-4 and TRBJ2-6; D is perhaps TRBD1 (6 bases). The CDR3 is made up of 17 amino acids. The ends were cut back, 5 bases at V and 0 bases at J, with 14 bases in the middle. The CDR3 is CASSPGTGTSGANVLTF. The CDR3 bases are TGTGCCAGCAGTCCCGGAACAGGGACCTCTGGGGCCAACGTCCTGACTTTC.

This clonotype turned up a few times. The chain uses TRBV27 and TRBJ2-1, with TRBD2 identical over 12 bases. The V and J ends lost 4 bases and 8 bases, in that order; junction bases with no gene match: 15. Looked up from germline, CDR1 is MNHEY and CDR2 is SMNVEV (reference sequence). CDR3 size: 18 residues. DNA for the CDR3: TGTGCCAGCAGTTCCCCCACTAGCGGGGGGAACCGTAGGCATGAGCAGTTCTTC. Amino acid sequence: CASSSPTSGGNRRHEQFF.

The sample holds many counts of this clonotype. V gene TRBV6-2 or TRBV6-3 combines with J gene TRBJ2-4; tentatively, D is TRBD2 (7 bases). Germline V gene lookup returns CDR1 MNHEY and CDR2 SVGEGT. The germline V and J ends were trimmed by 7 bases and 6 bases, with 28 bases remaining between them. The CDR3 is 18 residues long. CDR3 amino acids: CASTLVAGAKRDLNIQYF. The CDR3 coding sequence is TGTGCCAGCACCCTCGTCGCGGGGGCCAAAAGGGACTTAAACATTCAGTACTTC.

The rearrangement joins TRBV3-1 to TRBJ2-4; the match to TRBD2 covers 8 bases. The CDR3 loop spans 20 amino acids. V lost 2 bases to trimming and J lost 9 bases; unmatched junction nucleotides: 24. CDR1 is LGHDT and CDR2 is YNNKEL in the germline V gene (reference sequence). The CDR3 nucleotides are TGTGCCAGCAGCCAAACATGGGGCCATAGGCGGGGGGACCCGGGGGGCATTCAGTACTTC. Translation gives CASSQTWGHRRGDPGGIQYF. Drawing the rest from reference TRBV3-1 and TRBJ2-4, the complete variable domain is DTAVSQTPKYLVTQMGNDKSIKCEQNLGHDTMYWYKQDSKKFLKIMFSYNNKELIINETVPNRFSPKSPDKAHLNLHINSLELGDSAVYFCASSQTWGHRRGDPGGIQYFGAGTRLSVL.

This clonotype was counted only a few times. The chain links TRBV5-1 to TRBJ1-6, with D perhaps TRBD1 (5 bases). Germline lookup yields CDR1 SGHRS and CDR2 YFSETQ. The CDR3 covers 15 residues. Deletions cut 0 bases from V and 8 bases from J, with 12 bases between. CDR3 amino acids: CASSLEATEHSPLHF. The CDR3 DNA follows: TGCGCCAGCAGCTTGGAGGCGACAGAGCATTCACCCCTCCACTTT.

V gene TRBV7-2 combines with J gene TRBJ2-1; TRBD1 agrees at 8 bases. The DNA matches TRBJ2-7 better at its end, which makes the J call doubtful. The CDR3 has 19 amino acids. Germline loops: CDR1 SGHTA, CDR2 FQGNSA. The CDR3 DNA follows: TGTGCCAGCAGCTTACAGGGGGCGAAGTGGATCGGCTCCCACAATGAGCAGTACTTC. Protein product: CASSLQGAKWIGSHNEQYF.

This clonotype was detected ten times or more. V and J are TRBV19 and TRBJ2-3; D unclear. The V end was cut by 7 bases, the J end by 1 base, with 15 bases between. Germline CDR1 is LNHDA and CDR2 is SQIVND (reference sequence). This CDR3 has 15 amino acids. The DNA of the CDR3 is TGTGCCAGTACCCCCCGACCCGGCGGCACAGATACGCAGTATTTT. This gives the protein CASTPRPGGTDTQYF.

The chain couples TRBV20-1 to TRBJ1-2; the D gene is possibly TRBD1 (5 bases). V was clipped by 6 bases and J by 4 bases, with 12 bases between them. The CDR3 covers 12 residues. Per the germline V gene, CDR1 is DFQATT and CDR2 is SNEGSKA (reference sequence). CDR3 sequence reads: CSASTVTYGYTF. In DNA form, the CDR3 reads TGCAGTGCGTCGACAGTTACCTATGGCTACACCTTC.

This clonotype has only a few counts. A much more abundant neighbour one base away suggests this may be a read error. The V call is TRBV5-1, the J call TRBJ2-7; weak D call: TRBD1 (5 bases). CDR1 and CDR2 from the germline V gene are SGHRS and YFSETQ. This CDR3 contains 14 residues. V shed 4 bases and J shed 7 bases, with 18 bases lying between them. In DNA, the CDR3 is TGCGCCAGCAGCATGACAGTTTCATCAAATGAGCAGTACTTC. It encodes CASSMTVSSNEQYF.

This clonotype was counted many times. V gene TRBV12-3 or TRBV12-4 combines with J gene TRBJ1-5; D unresolved. The CDR3 sequence is 13 residues long. V was cut by 4 bases and J by 5 bases, with 9 bases left in between. The CDR3 reads CASSYNKDQPQHF. As DNA, the CDR3 is TGTGCCAGCAGTTACAACAAGGATCAGCCCCAGCATTTT.

This clonotype was detected many times. The chain combines TRBV20-1 with TRBJ2-3; tentative D call: TRBD2 (6 bases). V dropped 6 bases and J dropped 5 bases, with 12 bases sitting between them. The CDR3 is 12 residues long. Germline values: CDR1 DFQATT, CDR2 SNEGSKA (reference sequence). The CDR3 nucleotides read TGCAGTGCCACTAGGGGAGGAGATACGCAGTATTTT. Its translation: CSATRGGDTQYF.

The chain couples TRBV12-3 or TRBV12-4 to TRBJ2-3; no reliable D call. Trimming left V 1 base short and J 4 bases short, with 9 bases between. The CDR3 has 14 amino acids. CDR3 protein: CASSLGVTADTQYF. The CDR3 region has the DNA TGTGCCAGCAGTTTAGGAGTGACCGCAGATACGCAGTATTTT.